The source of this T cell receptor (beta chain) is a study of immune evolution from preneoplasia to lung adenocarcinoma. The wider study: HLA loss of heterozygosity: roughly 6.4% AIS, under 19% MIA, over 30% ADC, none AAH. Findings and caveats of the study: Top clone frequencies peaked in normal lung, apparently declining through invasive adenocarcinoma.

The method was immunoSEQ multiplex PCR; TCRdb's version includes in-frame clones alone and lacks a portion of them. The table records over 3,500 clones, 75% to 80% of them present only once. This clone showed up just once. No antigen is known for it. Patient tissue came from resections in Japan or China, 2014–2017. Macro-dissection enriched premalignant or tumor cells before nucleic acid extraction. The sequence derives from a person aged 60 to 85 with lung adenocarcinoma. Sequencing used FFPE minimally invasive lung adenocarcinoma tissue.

Written as DNA, the CDR3 is TGTGCCAGCAGTCCAGGGGCACTCACAGATACGCAGTATTTT. Translating gives CASSPGALTDTQYF. The rearrangement links TRBV7-3 to TRBJ2-3; perhaps TRBD1 as D (6 bases). Per the germline V gene, CDR1 is SGHTA and CDR2 is FQGTGA. The ends were cut back, 6 bases at V and 2 bases at J, with 12 bases in the middle. The CDR3 length is 14 residues.